This entry features one T cell receptor beta chain sequence. The target antigen is unknown. The data stem from a study of cytomegalovirus exposure and HLA in healthy donors. Study-wide context: A prior study identified 117 million unique TCR beta sequences from about 179 million T cells. Among the approximately 380 donors who were genotyped, roughly 85% fell in the genetic ancestry cluster that is associated with self-reported Caucasian donors. Study conclusions and caveats: The study labeled 150 to 200 TCR beta chains cytomegalovirus-associated.

Researchers ran the PCR with 60 Vbeta and 13 Jbeta primers. In the original analysis: In a later analysis, about 11 million of tens of millions of unique beta chains occurred in at least two donors. Method: immunoSEQ multiplex PCR; TCRdb's copy keeps in-frame clones and lacks some. V, J and clone size are taken as reported in that table, and D and trimming were inferred from the DNA itself. The sample lists some 140,000 clones; about 80% were seen once. The sequenced material came from PBMCs. The TCR comes from a male donor in good health and CMV-seropositive.

CDR3 sequence: CASSVGRERYSYNEQFF. The CDR3 nucleotides are TGTGCCAGCAGCGTAGGCCGGGAGCGATACTCCTACAATGAGCAGTTCTTC. The chain recombines TRBV9 with TRBJ2-1, with D perhaps TRBD2 (6 bases). This CDR3 is 17 amino acids long. Trimming removed 0 bases from V and 0 bases from J, with 13 bases in between. Germline V gene data show CDR1 as SGDLS and CDR2 as YYNGEE.